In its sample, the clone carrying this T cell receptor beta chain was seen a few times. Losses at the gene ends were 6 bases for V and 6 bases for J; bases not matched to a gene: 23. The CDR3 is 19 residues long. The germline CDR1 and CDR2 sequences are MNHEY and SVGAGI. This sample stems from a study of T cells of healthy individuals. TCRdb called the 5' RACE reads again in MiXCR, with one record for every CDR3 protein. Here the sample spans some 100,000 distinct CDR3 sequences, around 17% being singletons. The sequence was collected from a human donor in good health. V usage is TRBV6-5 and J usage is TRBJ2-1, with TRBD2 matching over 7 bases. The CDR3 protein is CASRSTGREAPRRANEQFF. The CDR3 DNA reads TGTGCCAGCAGGTCCACTGGTCGGGAGGCCCCCCGTCGGGCCAATGAGCAGTTCTTC.